The 5 T cell receptor beta chains below all came from one sample that was sequenced in a study of T-cell memory formation after mild COVID-19. One entry per CDR3 protein results from TCRdb running MiXCR on the 5' RACE reads. The profile shows approximately 52,000 distinct CDR3 sequences, over 8.5% of them singletons. Specimen: PBMCs or a T cell subset sorted from them (not recorded which). The receptors shown here come from an adult woman who had mild COVID-19 (a few samples of this study predate the infection). Cell type and time point are not known.

The sample holds a few counts of this clonotype. The chain has TRBV19 and TRBJ1-5, with 10 bases aligning to TRBD1. Germline V gene lookup returns CDR1 LNHDA and CDR2 SQIVND (reference sequence). The CDR3 runs to 15 residues. The trim removed 7 bases at V and 2 bases at J, leaving 5 bases unmatched. CDR3 protein: CASTRDRGGNQPQHF. Written as DNA, the CDR3 is TGTGCCAGTACCCGGGACAGGGGAGGCAATCAGCCCCAGCATTTT.

This clonotype showed up just a few times. The chain uses TRBV30 and TRBJ1-1; TRBD1 matches 7 bases. Germline lookup yields CDR1 GTSNPN and CDR2 SVGIG (reference sequence). The junction had 6 bases not matched to a gene; V was cut back by 1 base and J by 1 base. The CDR3 runs to 15 residues. In nucleotides, the CDR3 is TGTGCCTGGAGTGCAGGGGGGAGTGCGAACACTGAAGCTTTCTTT. It specifies CAWSAGGSANTEAFF.

This clonotype has more than one count but fewer than ten. The chain employs TRBV12-5 and TRBJ2-7; TRBD2 might be the D (6 bases). The CDR3 is 13 amino acids. The V end lost 8 bases, the J end lost 2 bases, and 13 bases lay between the germline ends. The V gene's germline CDR1 is LGHNT and CDR2 FRNRAP. CDR3 region: CASRSGSTYEQYF. In nucleotides, the CDR3 is TGTGCTAGTCGATCCGGGAGCACCTACGAGCAGTACTTC.

The chain recombines TRBV5-1 with TRBJ2-5; TRBD1 matches 8 bases. Trimming at V came to 1 base and at J to 3 bases, leaving 5 bases not matched to a gene. The V gene's germline CDR1 is SGHRS and CDR2 YFSETQ. The CDR3 extends over 15 amino acids. CDR3 region: CASSLSGGAEETQYF. In DNA, the CDR3 is TGCGCCAGCAGCTTGTCAGGGGGCGCGGAAGAGACCCAGTACTTC.

This clonotype has more than one count but fewer than ten. This chain joins TRBV7-2 and TRBJ2-3; D is unclear. V was clipped by 4 bases and J by 2 bases, with 10 bases between them. Germline CDR1 SGHTA, CDR2 FQGNSA. This CDR3 comprises 14 residues. The CDR3 region is CASSSSSATDTQYF. The CDR3 DNA reads TGTGCCAGCAGCTCCTCTTCGGCCACAGATACGCAGTATTTT.